These 27 T cell receptor beta chains share one sample of origin, sequenced in a study of blood T cell repertoires in COVID-19. TCRdb's table, derived via immunoSEQ multiplex PCR, lists solely in-frame clones and lacks some. Of roughly 100,000 clones listed, more than 75% are singletons. Sequencing used peripheral blood. All receptors come from a woman aged 80 or over with active COVID-19.

The CDR3 here is CASSLDGRGPTEAFF. The CDR3 DNA sequence: TGTGCCAGCAGCTTAGACGGCAGGGGGCCAACTGAAGCTTTCTTT. The chain uses TRBV11-3 and TRBJ1-1; 8 positions match TRBD1. Germline trimming cut 0 bases from V and 5 bases from J; bases unmatched to any gene: 5. The CDR3 consists of 15 residues. Germline V gene data show CDR1 as SGHNT and CDR2 as YENEEA.

The chain uses TRBV4-1 and TRBJ2-3, with 8 bases fitting TRBD2. CDR1 MGHRA and CDR2 YSYEKL come from the germline V gene. V dropped 3 bases and J dropped 4; count of bases not matched to a gene: 6. This CDR3 is built from 15 residues. The CDR3 region has the DNA TGCGCCAGCAGCCATCATGGGACTAGTGCAGATACGCAGTATTTT. Protein: CASSHHGTSADTQYF.

The rearrangement links TRBV10-3 to TRBJ2-1, with 11 bases matching TRBD2. Germline V lookup: CDR1 ENHRY, CDR2 SYGVKD. J gave up 10 bases and V 2 bases, and 4 bases lay outside the gene matches. This CDR3 region has 14 residues. The CDR3 sequence: CAISEASGRREQFF. Written as DNA, the CDR3 is TGTGCCATCAGTGAGGCTAGCGGGAGGAGGGAGCAGTTCTTC.

The chain carries TRBV12-3 or TRBV12-4 and TRBJ2-5, with D possibly being TRBD1 (6 bases). This CDR3 is 13 amino acids long. V lost 5 bases to trimming and J lost 2 bases, with 9 bases between them. CDR3 region: CASSRGGQETQYF. The CDR3 region has the DNA TGTGCCAGCAGTAGAGGGGGACAAGAGACCCAGTACTTC.

This clone was counted a single time. The chain links TRBV18 to TRBJ1-1; 8 nucleotides line up with TRBD1. This CDR3 has 13 amino acids. The J segment lost 10 bases and the V segment lost 3 bases, leaving 7 bases of the junction unmatched. Germline lookup yields CDR1 KGHSH and CDR2 LQKENI. CDR3 sequence (DNA): TGTGCCAGCTCACCTCGACAGGGGTGGGGAGCTTTCTTT. Translated: CASSPRQGWGAFF.

The chain links TRBV4-2 to TRBJ1-1; 8 nucleotides line up with TRBD1. Losses at the gene ends were 4 bases for V and 3 bases for J; bases not matched to a gene: 7. The CDR3 has 15 amino acids. Germline CDR1 is LGHNA and CDR2 is YNFKEQ. The CDR3 protein is CASSPDRGVDTEAFF. The CDR3 nucleotides read TGTGCCAGCAGCCCAGACAGGGGAGTTGACACTGAAGCTTTCTTT.

J is TRBJ2-5 and V is TRBV3-1 (or the pseudogene TRBV3-2), with a possible D match to TRBD2 (6 bases). The ends were cut back, 3 bases at V and 2 bases at J, with 16 bases in the middle. The CDR3 length is 16 residues. CDR1 LGHDT and CDR2 YNNKEL come from the germline V gene (reference sequence). The CDR3 nucleotides read TGTGCCAGCAGCCAGTCGCGTGGGACTGTGCAAGAGACCCAGTACTTC. It translates to CASSQSRGTVQETQYF.

This chain uses TRBV6-5 with TRBJ2-7; D might be TRBD2 (7 bases). Germline V gene lookup returns CDR1 MNHEY and CDR2 SVGAGI. CDR3 length: 15 amino acids. V was cut by 0 bases and J by 3 bases, with 12 bases left in between. The CDR3 nucleotides read TGTGCCAGCAGTTACTCAGTGGGAGGGGGCTACGAGCAGTACTTC. As protein: CASSYSVGGGYEQYF.

The chain employs TRBV4-3 and TRBJ1-5; D remains unclear. CDR1 LGHNA and CDR2 YSLEER come from the germline V gene. Trimming pared 4 bases from V and 1 base from J, leaving 14 bases between. CDR3 length: 16 residues. The CDR3 here is CASSPGGLGSNQPQHF. The CDR3 DNA reads TGCGCCAGCAGCCCCGGAGGGCTCGGCAGCAATCAGCCCCAGCATTTT.

The CDR3 DNA sequence: TGTGCCAGCAACCGACACCGGGACGGCGGGGTCTATGGCTACACCTTC. This translates into CASNRHRDGGVYGYTF. V is TRBV28 and J is TRBJ1-2; maybe TRBD1 (5 bases). The V gene lost 7 bases and the J gene lost 4 bases, with 22 bases spanning the gap. The CDR3 contains 16 residues. Germline values: CDR1 MDHEN, CDR2 SYDVKM.

The rearrangement links TRBV18 to TRBJ2-5, with unresolved D. Trimming stripped 2 bases from V and 4 bases from J, with 14 bases between. Germline lookup yields CDR1 KGHSH and CDR2 LQKENI. This CDR3 has 15 amino acids. In DNA form, the CDR3 reads TGTGCCAGCTCACCATTCTCACAGCAAGGAGAGACCCAGTACTTC. Protein sequence: CASSPFSQQGETQYF.

This clone was seen just once. The chain links TRBV30 to TRBJ2-2, with D maybe TRBD1 (5 bases). Trimming took off 7 bases at V and 1 base at J, with 10 bases between the two ends. Germline lookup yields CDR1 GTSNPN and CDR2 SVGIG (reference sequence). CDR3 size: 13 residues. CDR3 amino acids: CASQGQNTGELFF. CDR3 coding DNA: TGTGCCTCCCAAGGACAGAACACCGGGGAGCTGTTTTTT.

This chain joins TRBV7-2 and TRBJ2-1; D is possibly TRBD2 (5 bases). With 0 bases removed from V and 2 bases from J, the gap between germline ends came to 17 bases. From germline, CDR1 is SGHTA and CDR2 FQGNSA. There are 18 residues in the CDR3. In DNA, the CDR3 is TGTGCCAGCAGCTTAGCGCCGGGTGGGAGCGCCACCTACAATGAGCAGTTCTTC. This translates into CASSLAPGGSATYNEQFF.

V is TRBV10-1 and J is TRBJ1-1; D possibly corresponds to TRBD1 (6 bases). With 6 bases removed from V and 1 base from J, the gap between germline ends came to 21 bases. The germline V gene encodes CDR1 WNHNN and CDR2 SYGVQD (reference sequence). The CDR3 covers 17 residues. The CDR3 DNA is TGCGCCAGCAGCAACGGAGAGGTCAGGGGACAGAACACTGAAGCTTTCTTT. Protein sequence: CASSNGEVRGQNTEAFF.

V is TRBV28 and J is TRBJ2-5, with a tentative D call TRBD1 (7 bases). Trimming removed 4 bases from V and 4 bases from J, with 19 bases in between. Germline CDR1 reads MDHEN; CDR2 reads SYDVKM. This CDR3 has 16 residues. CDR3 bases: TGTGCCAGCAGTTCCCCGCGGGACAGCTGGGGAGAGACCCAGTACTTC. This gives the protein CASSSPRDSWGETQYF.

This clone was detected a few times. CDR3 loop: CASSLVGTGLGSPLHF. The DNA for the CDR3 is TGTGCCAGCAGCTTAGTTGGGACAGGGCTTGGATCACCCCTCCACTTT. This rearrangement joins TRBV7-9 to TRBJ1-6, with 9 positions matching TRBD1. The CDR3 has 16 amino acids. Germline lookup yields CDR1 SEHNR and CDR2 FQNEAQ (reference sequence). V lost 1 base, J lost 10 bases, and 8 bases stayed unmatched.

The V gene is TRBV10-3, the J gene TRBJ2-1; the match to TRBD2 covers 8 bases. Trimming cost V 3 bases and J 5 bases; bases outside gene matches: 3. The germline CDR1 and CDR2 sequences are ENHRY and SYGVKD. The CDR3 is 14 amino acids. The CDR3 bases are TGTGCCATCAGTGAACTAGCGGTAGACAATGAGCAGTTCTTC. It yields the protein CAISELAVDNEQFF.

The genes are TRBV12-2 and TRBJ1-4. TRBV12-2 is classified as a pseudogene. The length of the CDR3 is 16 residues. CDR3 residues: CASRLAPDQLKEKLFF. The CDR3 region has the DNA TGTGCAAGTCGCTTAGCGCCCGATCAACTGAAGGAAAAACTGTTTTTT.

The chain joins TRBV25-1 to TRBJ1-6, with 8 nucleotides matching TRBD1. This CDR3 has 15 amino acids. The germline V gene encodes CDR1 MGHDK and CDR2 SYGVNS. J gave up 6 bases and V 5 bases, and 6 bases lay outside the gene matches. CDR3 in amino acids: CASSPATGANSPLHF. The CDR3 region has the DNA TGTGCCAGCAGTCCAGCGACAGGGGCTAATTCACCCCTCCACTTT.

This clone was seen just once. The chain uses TRBV5-5 and TRBJ1-3; D unclear. The CDR3 runs 13 residues. Germline V CDR1 and CDR2: SGHKS, YYEKEE (reference sequence). V was cut by 3 bases and J by 4 bases, with 8 bases left in between. The CDR3 here is CASSSEAGNTIYF. Here the CDR3 DNA reads TGTGCCAGCAGCTCTGAGGCAGGAAACACCATATATTTT.

The chain combines TRBV6-2 or TRBV6-3 with TRBJ2-7; a possible D gene is TRBD2 (5 bases). CDR3 length: 14 amino acids. V was clipped by 5 bases and J by 7 bases, with 18 bases between them. The germline V gene encodes CDR1 MNHEY and CDR2 SVGEGT. The CDR3 sequence: CASSPASGGREQYF. The CDR3 nucleotides read TGTGCCAGCAGTCCGGCCAGCGGAGGACGGGAGCAGTACTTC.

This chain joins TRBV9 and TRBJ2-7; 7 bases map to TRBD1. Trimming cost V 6 bases and J 2 bases; bases outside gene matches: 14. The CDR3 extends over 16 amino acids. Germline V CDR1 and CDR2: SGDLS, YYNGEE. The CDR3 sequence is CASNRARDSSPYEQYF. As DNA, the CDR3 is TGTGCCAGCAACAGGGCACGGGACAGCTCCCCCTACGAGCAGTACTTC.

The chain uses TRBV5-1 and TRBJ1-1, with D uncertain. V shed 3 bases and J shed 0 bases, with 6 bases lying between them. The CDR3 covers 13 residues. Looked up from germline, CDR1 is SGHRS and CDR2 is YFSETQ. CDR3 bases: TGCGCCAGCAGCTCAGGTATGAACACTGAAGCTTTCTTT. Translating it yields CASSSGMNTEAFF.

The chain is built from TRBV29-1 and TRBJ1-4; TRBD1 matches at 9 bases. The CDR3 covers 14 residues. The germline gives CDR1 SQVTM, CDR2 ANQGSEA. V shed 4 bases, J shed 8 bases, and the junction held 8 bases outside the gene matches. The CDR3 is CSVATTGGGEKLFF. CDR3 DNA: TGCAGCGTTGCAACGACAGGGGGAGGGGAAAAACTGTTTTTT.

This chain links TRBV5-6 with TRBJ1-2; D is possibly TRBD1 (6 bases). The CDR3 is 13 residues long. The V and J ends lost 4 bases and 4 bases respectively, with 11 bases between them. Germline assignment: CDR1 SGHDT and CDR2 YYEEEE. The CDR3 bases are TGTGCCAGCAGCGCGGTGGACAGCTATGGCTACACCTTC. As protein: CASSAVDSYGYTF. Filled out from reference TRBV5-6 and TRBJ1-2, the complete variable domain reads DAGVTQSPTHLIKTRGQQVTLRCSPKSGHDTVSWYQQALGQGPQFIFQYYEEEERQRGNFPDRFSGHQFPNYSSELNVNALLLGDSALYLCASSAVDSYGYTFGSGTRLTVV.

The chain couples TRBV2 to TRBJ2-1; D perhaps matches TRBD1 (7 bases). The V gene lost 6 bases and the J gene lost 8 bases, with 11 bases spanning the gap. Germline lookup yields CDR1 SNHLY and CDR2 FYNNEI. The CDR3 length is 12 residues. The CDR3 is CASRRDSYEQFF. CDR3 in DNA: TGTGCCAGCAGGCGGGACAGCTATGAGCAGTTCTTC.

The rearrangement joins TRBV7-3 to TRBJ2-6; 7 nucleotides agree with TRBD1. From germline, CDR1 is SGHTA and CDR2 FQGTGA. The CDR3 covers 16 residues. With 2 bases clipped from V and 2 bases from J, the junction kept 3 bases outside the gene matches. DNA for the CDR3: TGTGCCAGCAGCTTAGACACAGGGGCTGGGGCCAACGTCCTGACTTTC. Protein product: CASSLDTGAGANVLTF.